This record concerns one T cell receptor beta chain sequence. This CDR3 is 14 amino acids long. In germline, CDR1 is LNHDA, CDR2 SQIVND (reference sequence). V was trimmed by 7 bases and J by 0 bases, leaving 9 bases between them. Extraction yielded at least 6 micrograms of total RNA per sample. A sample-barcoded 5' primer and a J-beta primer mix were used in a second PCR of roughly 7 to 12 cycles. A single record per CDR3 protein comes from TCRdb applying MiXCR to the 5' RACE reads. The sample consists of hundreds of thousands of distinct CDR3 sequences, 27% of them appearing once. This sample stems from a study of blood T cells in healthy people across ages.

The chain carries TRBV19 and TRBJ1-4, with D hard to call. The sequencing input was blood. This TCR came from a woman aged 70 to 79 in good health. CDR3 region: CASTTTSTNEKLFF. As DNA, the CDR3 is TGTGCCAGTACCACGACATCAACTAATGAAAAACTGTTTTTT.